The 25 T cell receptor beta chains listed next were all sequenced from one sample in a study of radiation and T cells in renal cell carcinoma. The time point: blood 4 weeks post-SBRT, at nephrectomy. Treatment noted: 15 Gy SBRT to primary tumor, nephrectomy 4 weeks later. Data came from immunoSEQ multiplex PCR; TCRdb stores just in-frame clones and leaves some out. The sample has around 180,000 clones; around 90% are singletons. The material was blood, obtained from a patient whose treatment included radiotherapy and nephrectomy. These receptor sequences come from a woman between 45 and 65 years old with renal cell carcinoma.

The rearrangement uses TRBV4-2 and TRBJ1-1; D is unclear. V lost 3 bases and J 4 bases, leaving 12 bases between the germline ends. Germline CDR1 and CDR2: LGHNA and YNFKEQ. The CDR3 has 14 residues. The CDR3 loop reads CASSHYLLGTEAFF. Here the CDR3 DNA reads TGTGCCAGCAGCCACTACTTATTGGGCACTGAAGCTTTCTTT.

V gene TRBV7-2 combines with J gene TRBJ2-1; D gene ambiguous. V was cut by 2 bases and J by 8 bases, with 7 bases left in between. The CDR3 contains 12 residues. CDR1 is SGHTA, CDR2 FQGNSA, per germline. The CDR3 here is CASSLLRHEQFF. In DNA form, the CDR3 reads TGTGCCAGCAGCTTACTGCGCCATGAGCAGTTCTTC.

V usage is TRBV4-2 and J usage is TRBJ1-3; TRBD1 aligns across 7 bases. The CDR3 runs 14 residues. V lost 5 bases, J lost 4 bases, and 5 bases stayed unmatched. Germline assignment: CDR1 LGHNA and CDR2 YNFKEQ. The CDR3 spells CASSESDRGNTIYF. The DNA of the CDR3 is TGTGCCAGCAGCGAATCGGACAGGGGAAACACCATATATTTT.

The J gene is TRBJ2-1, the V gene TRBV6-1; 9 nucleotides agree with TRBD2. V was clipped by 6 bases and J by 3 bases; unmatched bases: 3. The CDR3 consists of 14 residues. Looked up from germline, CDR1 is MNHNS and CDR2 is SASEGT. In DNA, the CDR3 is TGTGCCAGCAGCGGACTAGCGAACTACAATGAGCAGTTCTTC. Its translation: CASSGLANYNEQFF.

This chain joins TRBV19 and TRBJ1-5, with D possibly matching TRBD1 (5 bases). The CDR3 sequence is 16 residues long. Trimming cost V 8 bases and J 2 bases, with 19 bases left between them. Germline V CDR1 and CDR2: LNHDA, SQIVND (reference sequence). In DNA, the CDR3 is TGTGCCAGTGTCGATCGCCAGGGTAAGGGCAATCAGCCCCAGCATTTT. Translated, it gives CASVDRQGKGNQPQHF. Together with reference TRBV19 and TRBJ1-5, the CDR3 gives the full variable domain: DGGITQSPKYLFRKEGQNVTLSCEQNLNHDAMYWYRQDPGQGLRLIYYSQIVNDFQKGDIAEGYSVSREKKESFPLTVTSAQKNPTAFYLCASVDRQGKGNQPQHFGDGTRLSIL.

The chain is built from TRBV14 and TRBJ2-3; tentatively, D is TRBD1 or TRBD2 (5 bases each). CDR3 length: 16 residues. Trimming left V 2 bases short and J 4 bases short, with 16 bases between. Germline V CDR1 and CDR2: SGHDN, FVKESK. The CDR3 region has the DNA TGTGCCAGCAGCCAATTGGGGGTAGAACTCCCAGATACGCAGTATTTT. Protein: CASSQLGVELPDTQYF.

The chain combines TRBV4-3 with TRBJ1-2; the match to TRBD1 covers 9 bases. CDR1 LGHNA and CDR2 YSLEER come from the germline V gene. The CDR3 runs 18 residues. Trimming at V came to 0 bases and at J to 7 bases, leaving 15 bases not matched to a gene. In DNA form, the CDR3 reads TGCGCCAGCAGCCAAGAAACCGGGACAGGGCATATTGGTGGTGGCTACACCTTC. Translating it yields CASSQETGTGHIGGGYTF.

The chain employs TRBV7-2 and TRBJ1-5; D not resolved. The length of the CDR3 is 14 residues. Germline lookup yields CDR1 SGHTA and CDR2 FQGNSA. V gave up 1 base and J gave up 4 bases, with 8 bases separating them. The CDR3 nucleotides read TGTGCCAGCAGCTTAGGGAGGAATAATCAGCCCCAGCATTTT. Amino acid sequence: CASSLGRNNQPQHF.

The chain combines TRBV5-5 with TRBJ2-7; 11 nucleotides agree with TRBD2. The CDR3 is made up of 15 amino acids. Germline V gene data show CDR1 as SGHKS and CDR2 as YYEKEE (reference sequence). With V trimmed by 1 base and J by 4 bases, 4 bases remained unmatched. CDR3 amino acids: CASSLNSGGAYEQYF. The CDR3 DNA is TGTGCCAGCAGCTTGAATAGCGGGGGGGCATACGAGCAGTACTTC.

In this sample, this clone turned up once. The chain has TRBV15 and TRBJ2-5, with 8 nucleotides matching TRBD2. J lost 5 bases, V lost 1 base, and 9 bases had no gene match. The germline CDR1 and CDR2 sequences are LNHNV and YYDKDF (reference sequence). The CDR3 is 16 amino acids. The CDR3 protein is CATSRAGLAIGETQYF. In DNA, the CDR3 is TGTGCCACCAGCAGAGCTGGACTAGCAATCGGGGAGACCCAGTACTTC. The full variable domain, its missing parts supplied by reference TRBV15 and TRBJ2-5, is DAMVIQNPRYQVTQFGKPVTLSCSQTLNHNVMYWYQQKSSQAPKLLFHYYDKDFNNEADTPDNFQSRRPNTSFCFLDIRSPGLGDTAMYLCATSRAGLAIGETQYFGPGTRLLVL.

The V gene is TRBV7-2, the J gene TRBJ1-1; D perhaps matches TRBD1 (6 bases). Trimming took off 1 base at V and 10 bases at J, with 13 bases between the two ends. The germline gives CDR1 SGHTA, CDR2 FQGNSA. This CDR3 has 13 residues. The CDR3 DNA is TGTGCCAGCAGCTTAGTATCTGCGGGGGCAGCTTTCTTT. This sequence encodes CASSLVSAGAAFF.

This sequence joins TRBV7-9 and TRBJ1-1; no firm D call. Trimming took off 5 bases at V and 2 bases at J, with 6 bases between the two ends. CDR1 is SEHNR, CDR2 FQNEAQ, per germline (reference sequence). The CDR3 totals 12 residues. In DNA form, the CDR3 reads TGTGCCAGCAGCCCACTTAACACTGAAGCTTTCTTT. This gives the protein CASSPLNTEAFF.

The V gene is TRBV18, the J gene TRBJ1-2, with 7 bases that match TRBD1. Germline assignment: CDR1 KGHSH and CDR2 LQKENI. The CDR3 has 16 residues. The V segment lost 5 bases and the J segment 3 bases; nucleotides outside the gene matches: 12. The CDR3 nucleotides read TGTGCCAGCTCAGAGGGGGCGAACTTGCACCACTATGGCTACACCTTC. Its protein is CASSEGANLHHYGYTF.

The chain has TRBV7-2 and TRBJ1-5; D is undetermined. Germline-derived CDR1 and CDR2 are SGHTA and FQGNSA. The V and J ends lost 1 base and 6 bases respectively, with 4 bases between them. This CDR3 contains 12 residues. In DNA form, the CDR3 reads TGTGCCAGCAGCTTAGAGGTTCAGCCCCAGCATTTT. Translated, it gives CASSLEVQPQHF.

This chain uses TRBV13 with TRBJ2-3; unclear D gene. V lost 4 bases and J 2 bases, leaving 16 bases between the germline ends. CDR1 is PRHDT, CDR2 FYEKMQ, per germline (reference sequence). This CDR3 contains 16 residues. In DNA, the CDR3 is TGTGCCAGCAGCTCCCCAATGGGAACTTTCACAGATACGCAGTATTTT. Translation: CASSSPMGTFTDTQYF.

This clone was recorded once. The chain is built from TRBV10-3 and TRBJ2-3, with TRBD2 matching over 10 bases. V gave up 2 bases and J gave up 1 base; unmatched junction bases: 3. The length of the CDR3 is 16 residues. The germline CDR1 and CDR2 sequences are ENHRY and SYGVKD. The CDR3: CAISESGGAGTDTQYF. CDR3 sequence (DNA): TGTGCCATCAGTGAGAGCGGGGGGGCCGGCACAGATACGCAGTATTTT.

This chain joins TRBV6-1 and TRBJ1-3, with 7 bases matching TRBD1. The CDR3 consists of 14 residues. Germline loops: CDR1 MNHNS, CDR2 SASEGT. Losses at the gene ends were 7 bases for V and 0 bases for J; bases not matched to a gene: 3. In DNA, the CDR3 is TGTGCCAGCACGGGACAGAACTCTGGAAACACCATATATTTT. Its translation is CASTGQNSGNTIYF.

For the CDR3, the DNA is TGTGCCAGCTCACCACTTTTGAGGCAGGGGGCCTCAGATACGCAGTATTTT. Amino acid sequence: CASSPLLRQGASDTQYF. The rearrangement joins TRBV18 to TRBJ2-3; 8 nucleotides match TRBD1. Germline CDR1 is KGHSH and CDR2 is LQKENI. This CDR3 comprises 17 residues. Unmatched junction bases numbered 10, after V lost 1 base and J lost 4 bases. Supplemented by reference TRBV18 and TRBJ2-3, the full variable domain reads NAGVMQNPRHLVRRRGQEARLRCSPMKGHSHVYWYRQLPEEGLKFMVYLQKENIIDESGMPKERFSAEFPKEGPSILRIQQVVRGDSAAYFCASSPLLRQGASDTQYFGPGTRLTVL.

The chain joins TRBV5-1 to TRBJ1-2, with 8 bases identical to TRBD1. Germline-derived CDR1 and CDR2 are SGHRS and YFSETQ. J gave up 1 base and V 5 bases, and 7 bases lay outside the gene matches. The CDR3 covers 15 residues. CDR3 sequence (DNA): TGCGCCAGCAGAATATCGACAGGGGTTAACTATGGCTACACCTTC. This sequence encodes CASRISTGVNYGYTF.

The genes are TRBV5-8 and TRBJ1-6; 9 bases fit TRBD1. In germline, CDR1 is SGHTS, CDR2 YDEGEE. The CDR3 has 15 residues. V shed 4 bases and J 6 bases; nucleotides not matched to a gene: 5. The CDR3 DNA sequence: TGTGCCAGCAGCCGTGGGACAGGGCGTAATTCACCCCTCCACTTT. Translation gives CASSRGTGRNSPLHF.

In its sample, this clone was seen a few times. V and J are TRBV6-6 and TRBJ2-7; D remains ambiguous. This CDR3 contains 14 residues. V lost 2 bases and J 1 base, leaving 9 bases between the germline ends. Germline CDR1 is MNHNY and CDR2 is SVGAGI (reference sequence). Here the CDR3 reads CASSYERISYEQYF. Here the CDR3 DNA reads TGTGCCAGCAGTTACGAAAGGATTTCCTACGAGCAGTACTTC.

The rearrangement links TRBV25-1 to TRBJ1-2, with 8 bases matching TRBD1. The CDR3 totals 14 residues. J lost 5 bases, V lost 4 bases, and 6 bases had no gene match. CDR1 MGHDK and CDR2 SYGVNS come from the germline V gene. CDR3 residues: CASSAGQVRYGYTF. In DNA form, the CDR3 reads TGTGCCAGCAGTGCGGGACAGGTTCGGTATGGCTACACCTTC.

The chain is built from TRBV5-4 and TRBJ2-3; perhaps TRBD1 as D (6 bases). Trimming stripped 6 bases from V and 4 bases from J, with 15 bases between. Germline loops: CDR1 SGHNT, CDR2 YYREEE (reference sequence). The CDR3 has 14 residues. The CDR3 loop is CASKPGALPDTQYF. Here the CDR3 DNA reads TGTGCCAGCAAACCAGGGGCCCTCCCAGATACGCAGTATTTT.

The chain uses TRBV6-1 and TRBJ1-2, with 9 bases matching TRBD1. The CDR3 runs to 18 residues. Germline CDR1 and CDR2: MNHNS and SASEGT. The V segment lost 4 bases and the J segment 3 bases; nucleotides outside the gene matches: 15. The CDR3 loop reads CASSGSIGQGRAYYGYTF. CDR3 DNA sequence: TGTGCCAGCAGTGGCTCTATCGGACAGGGGAGGGCCTACTATGGCTACACCTTC.

The genes are TRBV18 and TRBJ1-2, with TRBD1 matching over 8 bases. This CDR3 is 15 amino acids long. Looked up from germline, CDR1 is KGHSH and CDR2 is LQKENI. V lost 3 bases and J lost 0; bases outside the gene matches: 3. The DNA for the CDR3 is TGTGCCAGCTCACCGGGACAGGCAGCTAACTATGGCTACACCTTC. Translation: CASSPGQAANYGYTF.